These 2 T cell receptor beta chains were sequenced from one sample in a study of blood T cell repertoires in COVID-19. TCRdb keeps only in-frame clones here, not all; method: immunoSEQ multiplex PCR. The sample includes some 80,000 clones, 60% to 85% of them seen just once. The sequenced material came from peripheral blood. The source of these receptors is a human donor in a cohort sampled during active COVID-19.

This clone was detected a few times. The V call is TRBV3-1 (or the pseudogene TRBV3-2), the J call TRBJ1-5; tentative D call: TRBD1 (5 bases). CDR1 and CDR2 from the germline V gene are LGHDT and YNNKEL (reference sequence). The length of the CDR3 is 15 residues. Trimming pared 3 bases from V and 4 bases from J, leaving 13 bases between. CDR3 in DNA: TGTGCCAGCAGCCAGTCTGGGGCTTGGAATCAGCCCCAGCATTTT. This translates into CASSQSGAWNQPQHF.

V gene TRBV11-3 combines with J gene TRBJ2-2; 13 bases are a match to TRBD2. Per germline, CDR1 SGHNT and CDR2 YENEEA. The CDR3 sequence is 16 residues long. Germline trimming cut 5 bases from V and 7 bases from J; bases unmatched to any gene: 7. The CDR3 loop reads CASSPWTSGSDGELFF. The CDR3 DNA follows: TGTGCCAGCAGCCCTTGGACTAGCGGGAGTGACGGGGAGCTGTTTTTT.